Below, 21 T cell receptor beta chains from the same sample are listed, as sequenced in a study of shared clonotypes between healthy human individuals. The repertoire was sequenced with immunoSEQ multiplex PCR; TCRdb's copy has only in-frame clones and lacks some. This table holds about 2.4 million clones, approximately 90% found once. The sample comprised naive CD4+ T cells sorted from blood. The subset was: CD45RA+ positively selected. These receptor sequences come from a man between 18 and 29 years old in good health.

V gene TRBV6-1 combines with J gene TRBJ1-2; D gene ambiguous. CDR1 and CDR2 (germline): MNHNS, SASEGT. CDR3 length equals 13 residues. V was clipped by 6 bases and J by 3 bases, with 11 bases between them. The CDR3 nucleotides are TGTGCCAGCAGGTTGGGAGGATACTATGGCTACACCTTC. Protein sequence: CASRLGGYYGYTF.

The chain recombines TRBV9 with TRBJ1-4, with D unresolved. From germline, CDR1 is SGDLS and CDR2 YYNGEE. The CDR3 consists of 14 residues. Trimming removed 4 bases from V and 7 bases from J, with 14 bases in between. The CDR3 spells CASSQHGIGEKLFF. CDR3 in DNA: TGTGCCAGCAGCCAACACGGGATCGGTGAAAAACTGTTTTTT.

The chain recombines TRBV19 with TRBJ2-7, with D possibly TRBD2 on 6 matching bases. The CDR3 loop spans 13 amino acids. Germline V gene lookup returns CDR1 LNHDA and CDR2 SQIVND (reference sequence). Trimming removed 6 bases at V and 2 bases at J, with 11 bases between. As DNA, the CDR3 is TGTGCCAGTAGGAAACGGGGGACCTACGAGCAGTACTTC. Protein: CASRKRGTYEQYF. The whole variable domain, remainder taken from reference TRBV19 and TRBJ2-7, is DGGITQSPKYLFRKEGQNVTLSCEQNLNHDAMYWYRQDPGQGLRLIYYSQIVNDFQKGDIAEGYSVSREKKESFPLTVTSAQKNPTAFYLCASRKRGTYEQYFGPGTRLTVT.

The chain carries TRBV7-9 and TRBJ2-5; 7 bases map to TRBD2. This CDR3 is built from 15 residues. J lost 3 bases, V lost 4 bases, and 8 bases had no gene match. The germline V gene has CDR1 SEHNR and CDR2 FQNEAQ (reference sequence). The CDR3 loop reads CASSSVREVKETQYF. The CDR3 nucleotides are TGTGCCAGCAGCTCCGTCCGGGAGGTCAAAGAGACCCAGTACTTC.

The chain links TRBV6-4 to TRBJ1-2; the D is unclear. The germline gives CDR1 MRHNA, CDR2 SNTAGT. Trimming took off 6 bases at V and 7 bases at J, with 18 bases between the two ends. The CDR3 has 14 amino acids. The CDR3 here is CASRTGPSGGGYTF. CDR3 nucleotide sequence: TGTGCCAGCAGGACCGGGCCGTCAGGTGGTGGCTACACCTTC.

This clone was observed a handful of times. This sample also contains other DNA sequences that code for the same CDR3. This chain connects TRBV7-9 to TRBJ1-1, with D uncertain. Trimming left V 1 base short and J 2 bases short, with 5 bases between. The CDR3 covers 13 residues. In germline, CDR1 is SEHNR, CDR2 FQNEAQ (reference sequence). CDR3 sequence: CASSLELNTEAFF. DNA of the CDR3: TGTGCCAGCAGCTTAGAACTTAACACTGAAGCTTTCTTT.

The chain links TRBV7-3 to TRBJ2-7, with D possibly being TRBD2 (6 bases). V lost 3 bases and J lost 4, with 10 bases in between. Germline CDR1 reads SGHTA; CDR2 reads FQGTGA. The CDR3 runs to 13 residues. The CDR3: CASSLNLAYEQYF. DNA of the CDR3: TGTGCCAGCAGCTTGAACCTAGCGTACGAGCAGTACTTC.

This chain joins TRBV14 and TRBJ2-6, with a tentative D call TRBD1 (6 bases). The V gene's germline CDR1 is SGHDN and CDR2 FVKESK. This CDR3 spans 18 amino acids. The ends were cut back, 0 bases at V and 1 base at J, with 13 bases in the middle. The CDR3 here is CASSQDQGPGSGANVLTF. The CDR3 nucleotides are TGTGCCAGCAGCCAAGACCAGGGGCCTGGTTCTGGGGCCAACGTCCTGACTTTC.

This clone was counted between two and nine times. CDR3 bases: TGTGCCAGCAGTGACAGGGACTACGAGCAGTACTTC. Protein: CASSDRDYEQYF. V is TRBV27 and J is TRBJ2-7; 7 bases fit TRBD1. CDR1 MNHEY and CDR2 SMNVEV come from the germline V gene (reference sequence). The V gene end was trimmed by 5 bases and the J gene end by 3 bases; junction bases not matched to a gene: 1. This CDR3 contains 12 residues.

The rearrangement joins TRBV10-3 to TRBJ2-6, with 9 nucleotides matching TRBD1. The CDR3 is made up of 18 amino acids. Germline-derived CDR1 and CDR2 are ENHRY and SYGVKD. Germline trimming cut 10 bases from V and 0 bases from J; bases unmatched to any gene: 13. The CDR3, as DNA: TGTGCCAGCGGGGAACCGGGACAGGGATACTCTGGGGCCAACGTCCTGACTTTC. Translated: CASGEPGQGYSGANVLTF.

The chain employs TRBV9 and TRBJ2-7; D gene unclear. From germline, CDR1 is SGDLS and CDR2 YYNGEE. The CDR3 covers 15 residues. Trimming shortened V by 5 bases and J by 2 bases, and 17 bases separated the two germline ends. For the CDR3, the DNA is TGTGCCAGCAGTTCCAAGGTGGAGTGGACCTACGAGCAGTACTTC. It yields the protein CASSSKVEWTYEQYF.

As regards this clone: Other DNA variants within this sample encode the same CDR3. The CDR3 DNA is TGTGCCAGCAGTGCGAGCTCTGGGGCCAACGTCCTGACTTTC. It encodes CASSASSGANVLTF. The rearrangement links TRBV6-1 to TRBJ2-6; unclear D gene. The CDR3 sequence is 14 residues long. The V end was cut by 4 bases, the J end by 0 bases, with 4 bases between. The germline gives CDR1 MNHNS, CDR2 SASEGT.

Worth noting for this clone: The junction does not match germline at one end; this may be a read error. CDR3 region: CACRLIWNTGELFF. CDR3 nucleotide sequence: TGTGCCTGCAGGCTCATTTGGAACACCGGGGAGCTGTTTTTT. The chain has TRBV6-1 and TRBJ2-2; unclear D gene. The CDR3 has 14 amino acids. Germline lookup yields CDR1 MNHNS and CDR2 SASEGT.

The chain recombines TRBV18 with TRBJ2-3, with TRBD1 matching 7 bases. The CDR3 totals 15 residues. Trimming at V came to 3 bases and at J to 3 bases, leaving 6 bases not matched to a gene. From germline, CDR1 is KGHSH and CDR2 LQKENI. CDR3 in DNA: TGTGCCAGCTCACCGAAGACAGGGCGGACAGATACGCAGTATTTT. It encodes CASSPKTGRTDTQYF. The full variable domain, rest sourced from reference TRBV18 and TRBJ2-3, is NAGVMQNPRHLVRRRGQEARLRCSPMKGHSHVYWYRQLPEEGLKFMVYLQKENIIDESGMPKERFSAEFPKEGPSILRIQQVVRGDSAAYFCASSPKTGRTDTQYFGPGTRLTVL.

This clone was found a few times. The chain recombines TRBV10-3 with TRBJ1-1; D is possibly TRBD1 (6 bases). Trimming left V 0 bases short and J 4 bases short, with 15 bases between. Germline V lookup: CDR1 ENHRY, CDR2 SYGVKD. CDR3 size: 16 residues. For the CDR3, the DNA is TGTGCCATCAGTGAGTCGGGTCAGGGGTCGAGCACTGAAGCTTTCTTT. It is translated as CAISESGQGSSTEAFF.

This chain uses TRBV11-2 with TRBJ2-7, with D uncertain. The CDR3 consists of 15 residues. Trimming removed 1 base at V and 3 bases at J, with 13 bases between. CDR1 is SGHAT and CDR2 is FQNNGV in the germline V gene. CDR3 amino acids: CASSLGTSAFYEQYF. The CDR3 DNA sequence: TGTGCCAGCAGCTTAGGTACCAGCGCGTTCTACGAGCAGTACTTC. Variable domain in full (rest from reference TRBV11-2 and TRBJ2-7): EAGVAQSPRYKIIEKRQSVAFWCNPISGHATLYWYQQILGQGPKLLIQFQNNGVVDDSQLPKDRFSAERLKGVDSTLKIQPAKLEDSAVYLCASSLGTSAFYEQYFGPGTRLTVT.

This chain connects TRBV28 to TRBJ1-6; 8 bases map to TRBD1. This CDR3 is built from 15 residues. J lost 8 bases, V lost 5 bases, and 8 bases had no gene match. The germline gives CDR1 MDHEN, CDR2 SYDVKM. Here the CDR3 DNA reads TGTGCCAGCAGTCCTACGACAGGGGCGTATTCACCCCTCCACTTT. This sequence encodes CASSPTTGAYSPLHF.

This CDR3 is CASSPPGHPNEQFF. In DNA, the CDR3 is TGTGCCAGCAGTCCGCCGGGACACCCGAATGAGCAGTTCTTC. V gene TRBV28 combines with J gene TRBJ2-1, with a tentative D call TRBD1 (6 bases). The V and J ends lost 5 bases and 7 bases respectively, with 15 bases between them. Germline V gene lookup returns CDR1 MDHEN and CDR2 SYDVKM. The CDR3 is made up of 14 amino acids.

The V and J genes are TRBV6-5 and TRBJ2-7, with 7 bases that match TRBD2. Looked up from germline, CDR1 is MNHEY and CDR2 is SVGAGI. The CDR3 loop spans 15 amino acids. J gave up 0 bases and V 6 bases, and 8 bases lay outside the gene matches. The CDR3: CASSSRTRGSYEQYF. DNA of the CDR3: TGTGCCAGCAGCTCTCGGACTAGGGGCTCCTACGAGCAGTACTTC.

The rearrangement uses TRBV6-5 and TRBJ2-2; D not resolved. CDR1 is MNHEY and CDR2 is SVGAGI in the germline V gene. This CDR3 has 16 amino acids. V was shortened by 0 bases and J by 0 bases, with 8 bases between the two germline ends. The DNA of the CDR3 is TGTGCCAGCAGTTACTCGACCTTAGCGAACACCGGGGAGCTGTTTTTT. Translation gives CASSYSTLANTGELFF.

This chain links TRBV27 with TRBJ2-2, with 9 bases identical to TRBD1. J gave up 5 bases and V 8 bases, and 12 bases lay outside the gene matches. The CDR3 has 16 amino acids. The V gene's germline CDR1 is MNHEY and CDR2 SMNVEV (reference sequence). The chain's CDR3 is CASLKQGARITGELFF. The CDR3 nucleotides are TGTGCCAGCCTAAAACAGGGGGCGCGAATTACCGGGGAGCTGTTTTTT.